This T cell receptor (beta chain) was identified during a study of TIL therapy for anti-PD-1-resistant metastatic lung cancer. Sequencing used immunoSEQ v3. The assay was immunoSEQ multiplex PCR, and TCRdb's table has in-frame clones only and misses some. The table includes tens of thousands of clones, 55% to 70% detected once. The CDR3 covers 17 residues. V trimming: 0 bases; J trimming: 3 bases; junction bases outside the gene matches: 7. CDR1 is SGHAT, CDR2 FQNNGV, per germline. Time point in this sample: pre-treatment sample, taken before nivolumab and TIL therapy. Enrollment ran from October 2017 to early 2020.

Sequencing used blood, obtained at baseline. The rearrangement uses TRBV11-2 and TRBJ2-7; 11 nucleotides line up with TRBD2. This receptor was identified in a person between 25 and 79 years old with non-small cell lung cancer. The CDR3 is CASSLEGTSGGSYEQYF. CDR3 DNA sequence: TGTGCCAGCAGCTTAGAGGGGACTAGCGGTGGGAGCTACGAGCAGTACTTC.